This TCR beta chain is from a study of shared clonotypes between healthy human individuals. Study in general: CD4 naive cells filled three plates per donor, CD4 memory three, CD8 naive two and CD8 memory one.

It was at deep level that the assay was run. TCRdb keeps only in-frame clones here, not all; method: immunoSEQ multiplex PCR. The sample has a few million clones; approximately 94% are singletons. The CDR3 runs to 14 residues. V lost 3 bases, J lost 5 bases, and 5 bases stayed unmatched. Per germline, CDR1 SGHRS and CDR2 YFSETQ. Findings and caveats of the study: Sharing across four donors was highest in naive CD4 (around 5%) and lowest in memory CD8 (around 0.4%).

A word on this clone: The antigen remains unidentified.

Sequences were obtained from naive CD4+ T cells sorted from blood. Noted subset: CD45RA+ positively selected. The chain links TRBV5-1 to TRBJ2-3; 8 bases map to TRBD2. This receptor was obtained from a man younger than 35 in good health. The CDR3 reads CASSSLLAEDTQYF. CDR3 DNA sequence: TGCGCCAGCAGCTCGCTACTAGCGGAAGATACGCAGTATTTT.